This T cell receptor (beta chain) comes out of a study of TIL therapy for anti-PD-1-resistant metastatic lung cancer. Overall study: A few tumors were EGFR-mutant and two were ALK-rearranged.

Time point reported: pre-treatment sample, taken before nivolumab and TIL therapy. The immunoSEQ assay was v3. Profiled with immunoSEQ multiplex PCR; TCRdb holds only in-frame clones, not every one. The data show about 36,000 clones, 73% seen once. Source: blood, taken at baseline. The receptor was isolated from a person aged 25 to 80 with non-small cell lung cancer.

The CDR3 DNA reads as TGTGCCAGCAGCGTAGATCGAGGAGGTCCCGAAAAACTGTTTTTT. Residues: CASSVDRGGPEKLFF. J is TRBJ1-4 and V is TRBV9; unclear D gene. V lost 0 bases, J lost 8 bases, and 14 bases lay in between. The CDR3 totals 15 residues. Germline loops: CDR1 SGDLS, CDR2 YYNGEE. The whole variable domain, filled in from reference TRBV9 and TRBJ1-4, reads DSGVTQTPKHLITATGQRVTLRCSPRSGDLSVYWYQQSLDQGLQFLIQYYNGEERAKGNILERFSAQQFPDLHSELNLSSLELGDSALYFCASSVDRGGPEKLFFGSGTQLSVL.